These 29 T cell receptor beta chains originate from one sample sequenced in a study of T cells in Graves' hyperthyroidism and ophthalmopathy (dated 2019 in TCRdb). The library was prepared using multiplex PCR. Sequencing relied on an Illumina HiSeq 2000. The TCR beta CDR3 regions were amplified from the RNA transcripts. A first-round RT-PCR of the TCR CDR3 used the HTBI primer set with the Qiagen OneStep RT-PCR kit. TCRdb trimmed public reads at Q25 via fastp, called clones via MiXCR and kept in-frame beta chains. Rows matching on CDR3 protein sequence are summarized as one entry with the most common DNA and genes. For this sample the table gives about 380,000 distinct CDR3 sequences, of which 18% were detected only once. The top ten constitute over 35% of the sample. Sequences were obtained from blood. Receptors originate from a man younger than 30 with Graves' ophthalmopathy.

This clonotype appeared many times. The genes are TRBV20-1 and TRBJ2-3; 9 bases line up with TRBD2. Germline V lookup: CDR1 DFQATT, CDR2 SNEGSKA (reference sequence). Losses at the gene ends were 5 bases for V and 6 bases for J; bases not matched to a gene: 12. The CDR3 sequence is 15 residues long. The CDR3: CSARGGGGVRDTQYF. For the CDR3, the DNA is TGCAGTGCTCGGGGCGGCGGGGGGGTCCGGGATACGCAGTATTTT.

This clonotype was observed a handful of times. This chain connects TRBV11-2 to TRBJ2-4; 11 bases line up with TRBD1. The germline V gene has CDR1 SGHAT and CDR2 FQNNGV. The CDR3 has 20 residues. Unmatched junction bases numbered 15, after V lost 2 bases and J lost 3 bases. The CDR3 spells CASSLLWTGGDRISKNIQYF. The CDR3 region has the DNA TGTGCCAGCAGCTTACTATGGACAGGGGGCGATAGGATTAGCAAAAACATTCAGTACTTC.

This clonotype showed up many times. This chain joins TRBV28 and TRBJ1-1; D uncertain. From germline, CDR1 is MDHEN and CDR2 SYDVKM. CDR3 length: 13 amino acids. Trimming stripped 2 bases from V and 1 base from J, with 5 bases between. CDR3 protein: CASSLSSNTEAFF. The DNA of the CDR3 is TGTGCCAGCAGTTTAAGCTCGAACACTGAAGCTTTCTTT.

This clonotype was detected ten times or more. The chain links TRBV7-7 to TRBJ2-5; 12 bases map to TRBD2. V gave up 5 bases and J gave up 5 bases; unmatched junction bases: 12. Per the germline V gene, CDR1 is SSHAT and CDR2 is FNYEAQ (reference sequence). The CDR3 spans 17 residues. CDR3 sequence reads: CASSPGGLAGGLETQYF. CDR3 sequence (DNA): TGTGCCAGCAGCCCCGGAGGCCTAGCGGGGGGGCTCGAGACCCAGTACTTC.

This clonotype was counted between two and nine times. The chain links TRBV4-1 to TRBJ2-1, with D perhaps matching TRBD1 or TRBD2 (6 bases each). In germline, CDR1 is MGHRA, CDR2 YSYEKL. This CDR3 region has 16 residues. V was clipped by 2 bases and J by 4 bases, with 15 bases between them. The CDR3 region has the DNA TGCGCCAGCAGCCAACCTCTTAGGGGGGCATACAATGAGCAGTTCTTC. Residues: CASSQPLRGAYNEQFF.

There are a few counts of this clonotype. This chain links TRBV18 with TRBJ2-2; a weak D match, TRBD1 (6 bases). Germline assignment: CDR1 KGHSH and CDR2 LQKENI. The CDR3 is 16 amino acids. V was shortened by 3 bases and J by 4 bases, with 15 bases between the two germline ends. The CDR3 reads CASSPPGTPLTGELFF. The DNA for the CDR3 is TGTGCCAGCTCACCCCCCGGGACACCTCTCACCGGGGAGCTGTTTTTT.

This clonotype showed up many times. The chain joins TRBV18 to TRBJ2-7, with D possibly being TRBD1 (6 bases). The CDR3 is 13 amino acids. Germline lookup yields CDR1 KGHSH and CDR2 LQKENI. Trimming took off 2 bases at V and 3 bases at J, with 8 bases between the two ends. As DNA, the CDR3 is TGTGCCAGCTCACCAAACAGGGACTACGAGCAGTACTTC. It translates to CASSPNRDYEQYF.

The chain has TRBV2 and TRBJ2-4; a weak D match, TRBD1 (5 bases). Germline V gene lookup returns CDR1 SNHLY and CDR2 FYNNEI. Trimming shortened V by 7 bases and J by 0 bases, and 13 bases separated the two germline ends. The CDR3 extends over 15 amino acids. The CDR3 loop is CASNARGLAKNIQYF. The CDR3 DNA reads TGTGCCAGCAACGCAAGGGGTCTAGCCAAAAACATTCAGTACTTC.

This clonotype was picked up many times. The chain is built from TRBV7-9 and TRBJ2-3; D might be TRBD1 (6 bases). Trimming took off 3 bases at V and 5 bases at J, with 9 bases between the two ends. Germline V gives CDR1 SEHNR, CDR2 FQNEAQ (reference sequence). The CDR3 loop spans 13 amino acids. DNA of the CDR3: TGTGCCAGCAGCTTTCCAGGGGAAGATACGCAGTATTTT. This codes for CASSFPGEDTQYF.

At least ten counts were recorded for this clonotype. The chain links TRBV6-5 to TRBJ1-2; 8 positions match TRBD1. The CDR3 sequence is 17 residues long. Per the germline V gene, CDR1 is MNHEY and CDR2 is SVGAGI. J was trimmed by 4 bases and V by 2 bases; bases with no gene match: 12. Here the CDR3 DNA reads TGTGCCAGCAGTTACGGCGCCCCTGCAGGGGGCGTCTATGGCTACACCTTC. As protein: CASSYGAPAGGVYGYTF.

This clonotype was recorded many times. The chain has TRBV6-1 and TRBJ2-6; D not certain. The CDR3 spans 17 residues. V gave up 1 base and J gave up 4 bases, with 14 bases separating them. Per the germline V gene, CDR1 is MNHNS and CDR2 is SASEGT. CDR3 loop: CASSEGVGRSGANVLTF. CDR3 nucleotides: TGTGCCAGCAGTGAAGGGGTGGGCCGAAGCGGGGCCAACGTCCTGACTTTC.

The V and J genes are TRBV5-8 and TRBJ2-3; 15 positions match TRBD2. The CDR3 spans 16 residues. V dropped 3 bases and J dropped 3; count of bases not matched to a gene: 2. CDR1 is SGHTS, CDR2 YDEGEE, per germline. CDR3 sequence reads: CASSWTSGGATDTQYF. CDR3 DNA sequence: TGTGCCAGCAGCTGGACTAGCGGGGGGGCGACAGATACGCAGTATTTT.

There are many counts of this clonotype. This rearrangement joins TRBV6-1 to TRBJ2-5; 11 bases map to TRBD2. After removal of 5 bases from V and 1 base from J, the junction contained 6 bases not matched to a gene. Germline CDR1 and CDR2: MNHNS and SASEGT. This CDR3 has 16 residues. The CDR3 protein is CASSQLAGGTQETQYF. CDR3 DNA sequence: TGTGCCAGCAGTCAGCTAGCGGGGGGCACCCAAGAGACCCAGTACTTC.

This clonotype was detected ten times or more. The rearrangement links TRBV6-5 to TRBJ1-4; D is unresolved. CDR3 size: 13 residues. Looked up from germline, CDR1 is MNHEY and CDR2 is SVGAGI. Trimming removed 0 bases at V and 5 bases at J, with 4 bases between. CDR3 protein: CASSYSRNEKLFF. The CDR3 DNA follows: TGTGCCAGCAGTTACTCTCGAAATGAAAAACTGTTTTTT.

The rearrangement joins TRBV6-1 to TRBJ2-7; no clear D. The germline CDR1 and CDR2 sequences are MNHNS and SASEGT. The V end lost 11 bases, the J end lost 2 bases, and 13 bases lay between the germline ends. This CDR3 spans 12 amino acids. The CDR3 coding sequence is TGTGCCGCCTCCCGAGAGCCCTACGAGCAGTACTTC. Amino acids: CAASREPYEQYF.

This clonotype appeared many times. The chain is built from TRBV7-9 and TRBJ1-1; a possible D gene is TRBD1 (5 bases). Deletions cut 6 bases from V and 1 base from J, with 12 bases between. The CDR3 runs to 14 residues. Germline V gene sequence: CDR1 SEHNR, CDR2 FQNEAQ (reference sequence). The DNA for the CDR3 is TGTGCCAGCAGTTCAAAGAGGGGGAACACTGAAGCTTTCTTT. Amino acid sequence: CASSSKRGNTEAFF.

This clonotype was seen many times. The genes are TRBV28 and TRBJ1-2; TRBD1 matches 7 bases. The CDR3 length is 14 residues. With V trimmed by 6 bases and J by 2 bases, 6 bases remained unmatched. Per the germline V gene, CDR1 is MDHEN and CDR2 is SYDVKM. CDR3: CASSTGAANYGYTF. The DNA for the CDR3 is TGTGCCAGCAGCACAGGGGCGGCCAACTATGGCTACACCTTC.

The chain joins TRBV18 to TRBJ2-7; no clear D. V was pared by 6 bases and J by 5 bases, with 17 bases between. Germline-derived CDR1 and CDR2 are KGHSH and LQKENI. The CDR3 is 14 residues long. The CDR3 region is CASSGGVGTHEQYF. The CDR3 nucleotides read TGTGCCAGCTCGGGCGGCGTGGGAACCCACGAGCAGTACTTC. Complete variable domain (other parts from reference TRBV18 and TRBJ2-7): NAGVMQNPRHLVRRRGQEARLRCSPMKGHSHVYWYRQLPEEGLKFMVYLQKENIIDESGMPKERFSAEFPKEGPSILRIQQVVRGDSAAYFCASSGGVGTHEQYFGPGTRLTVT.

This clonotype was found many times. This chain joins TRBV5-1 and TRBJ1-2; TRBD1 agrees at 10 bases. The CDR3 covers 15 residues. Germline V gene data show CDR1 as SGHRS and CDR2 as YFSETQ. V dropped 4 bases and J dropped 2; count of bases not matched to a gene: 5. The CDR3 here is CASSPGTGENYGYTF. The CDR3 nucleotides read TGCGCCAGCAGCCCCGGGACAGGGGAAAACTATGGCTACACCTTC. The full variable domain, completed using reference TRBV5-1 and TRBJ1-2, is KAGVTQTPRYLIKTRGQQVTLSCSPISGHRSVSWYQQTPGQGLQFLFEYFSETQRNKGNFPGRFSGRQFSNSRSEMNVSTLELGDSALYLCASSPGTGENYGYTFGSGTRLTVV.

This clonotype has at least ten counts. The CDR3 DNA reads TGCAGTGCTAGGAACGGGGGCTATGGCTACACCTTC. This gives the protein CSARNGGYGYTF. This chain connects TRBV20-1 to TRBJ1-2, with D possibly TRBD1 on 5 matching bases. Trimming left V 3 bases short and J 4 bases short, with 9 bases between. Germline-derived CDR1 and CDR2 are DFQATT and SNEGSKA (reference sequence). This CDR3 comprises 12 residues.

This clonotype occurred many times. The chain recombines TRBV5-1 with TRBJ2-1; no reliable D call. V was trimmed by 3 bases and J by 2 bases, leaving 9 bases between them. The germline V gene has CDR1 SGHRS and CDR2 YFSETQ. CDR3 length: 14 residues. The chain's CDR3 is CASSSRLAYNEQFF. The CDR3 nucleotides are TGCGCCAGCAGCTCCCGACTGGCCTACAATGAGCAGTTCTTC.

Ten or more counts support this clonotype. V gene TRBV6-6 combines with J gene TRBJ1-5, with a tentative D call TRBD1 (6 bases). Germline V gives CDR1 MNHNY, CDR2 SVGAGI (reference sequence). With 0 bases removed from V and 0 bases from J, the gap between germline ends came to 15 bases. This CDR3 is 18 amino acids long. CDR3 protein: CASSYSYRGQYSNQPQHF. DNA of the CDR3: TGTGCCAGCAGTTACTCTTACCGGGGACAATATAGCAATCAGCCCCAGCATTTT.

V and J are TRBV12-3 or TRBV12-4 and TRBJ2-1, with D unclear. The V gene lost 7 bases and the J gene lost 6 bases, with 7 bases spanning the gap. This CDR3 contains 11 residues. CDR3 DNA: TGTGCCAGCACCCTCTCCAATGAGCAGTTCTTC. It yields the protein CASTLSNEQFF.

This clonotype occurred many times. The genes are TRBV11-1 and TRBJ1-1; D is uncertain. V lost 2 bases and J 1 base, leaving 5 bases between the germline ends. The germline CDR1 and CDR2 sequences are SGHAT and FQDESV (reference sequence). This CDR3 has 13 residues. CDR3 region: CASSLIGNTEAFF. CDR3 sequence (DNA): TGTGCCAGCAGCTTAATAGGGAACACTGAAGCTTTCTTT.

The chain is built from TRBV4-2 and TRBJ2-3; TRBD2 matches at 10 bases. The CDR3 is 19 residues long. J was trimmed by 2 bases and V by 2 bases; bases with no gene match: 13. Per the germline V gene, CDR1 is LGHNA and CDR2 is YNFKEQ. In DNA form, the CDR3 reads TGTGCCAGCAGCCAACCCCTGAGCGGGGGGGCCTTAATCACAGATACGCAGTATTTT. This sequence encodes CASSQPLSGGALITDTQYF.

This clonotype occurred many times. The chain links TRBV4-1 to TRBJ2-5, with D unclear. Trimming pared 0 bases from V and 4 bases from J, leaving 6 bases between. The CDR3 is made up of 13 amino acids. CDR1 is MGHRA, CDR2 YSYEKL, per germline. CDR3 sequence reads: CASSQDFRETQYF. DNA of the CDR3: TGCGCCAGCAGCCAAGATTTTAGAGAGACCCAGTACTTC.

The V gene is TRBV2, the J gene TRBJ2-2, with a tentative D call TRBD2 (6 bases). V lost 2 bases and J lost 5, with 12 bases in between. This CDR3 region has 15 residues. CDR1 is SNHLY and CDR2 is FYNNEI in the germline V gene. CDR3: CASSETGRGTGELFF. As DNA, the CDR3 is TGTGCCAGCAGTGAAACCGGGAGAGGTACCGGGGAGCTGTTTTTT.

This clonotype has ten or more counts. The chain uses TRBV12-3 or TRBV12-4 and TRBJ1-5; D is unclear. V was cut by 6 bases and J by 3 bases, with 12 bases left in between. The CDR3 sequence is 14 residues long. This CDR3 reads CASSLRPDNQPQHF. CDR3 bases: TGTGCCAGCAGCCTTCGACCAGACAATCAGCCCCAGCATTTT.

This clonotype was detected ten times or more. V and J are TRBV10-3 and TRBJ1-5; D is ambiguous. Per the germline V gene, CDR1 is ENHRY and CDR2 is SYGVKD. V lost 0 bases and J lost 0, with 6 bases in between. This CDR3 contains 15 residues. In DNA, the CDR3 is TGTGCCATCAGTGAGTCGAAAAGTAGCAATCAGCCCCAGCATTTT. Encoded protein: CAISESKSSNQPQHF.